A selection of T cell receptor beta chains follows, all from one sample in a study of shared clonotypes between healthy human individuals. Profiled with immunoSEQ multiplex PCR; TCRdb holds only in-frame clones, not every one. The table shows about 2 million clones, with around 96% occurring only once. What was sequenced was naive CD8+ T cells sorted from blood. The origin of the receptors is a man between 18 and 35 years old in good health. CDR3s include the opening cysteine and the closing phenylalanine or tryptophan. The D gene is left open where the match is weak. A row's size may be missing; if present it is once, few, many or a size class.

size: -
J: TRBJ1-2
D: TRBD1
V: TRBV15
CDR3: CASTPGQGQGGSYTF
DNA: TGTGCCTCGACCCCGGGACAGGGCCAGGGGGGGAGCTACACCTTC

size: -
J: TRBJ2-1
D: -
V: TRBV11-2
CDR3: CASSPGSYNEQFF
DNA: TGTGCCAGCAGCCCGGGGTCCTACAATGAGCAGTTCTTC

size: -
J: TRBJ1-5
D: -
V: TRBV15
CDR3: CATSRNGGNQPQHF
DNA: TGTGCCACCAGCAGAAACGGGGGGAATCAGCCCCAGCATTTT

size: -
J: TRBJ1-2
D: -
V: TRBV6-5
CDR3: CASSMDRTNYYGYTF
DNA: TGTGCCAGCAGTATGGACAGAACAAACTACTATGGCTACACCTTC

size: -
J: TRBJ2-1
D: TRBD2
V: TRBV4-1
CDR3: CASSRIAGGYNEQFF
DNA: TGCGCCAGCAGCCGCATAGCGGGGGGCTACAATGAGCAGTTCTTC

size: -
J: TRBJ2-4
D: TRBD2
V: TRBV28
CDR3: CASSLFRGEDKNIQYF
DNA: TGTGCCAGCAGTTTATTCCGGGGGGAGGACAAAAACATTCAGTACTTC

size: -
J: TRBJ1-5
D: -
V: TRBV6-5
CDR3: CASSYSGFNQPQHF
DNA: TGTGCCAGCAGTTACTCGGGGTTCAATCAGCCCCAGCATTTT

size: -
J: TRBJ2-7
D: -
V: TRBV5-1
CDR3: CASSPFIGAYEQYF
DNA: TGCGCCAGCAGCCCCTTTATAGGGGCCTACGAGCAGTACTTC

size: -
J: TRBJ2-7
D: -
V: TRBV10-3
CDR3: CAISEGDGYEQYF
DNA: TGTGCCATCAGTGAGGGGGACGGCTACGAGCAGTACTTC

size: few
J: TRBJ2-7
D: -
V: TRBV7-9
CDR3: CASSSRGSYEQYF
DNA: TGTGCCAGCAGCTCCAGGGGTTCGTACGAGCAGTACTTC

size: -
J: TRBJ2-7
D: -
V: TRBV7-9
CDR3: CASSLGLGEQYF
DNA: TGTGCCAGCAGCTTAGGGCTCGGCGAGCAGTACTTC

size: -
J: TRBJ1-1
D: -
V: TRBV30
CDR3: CAWNRPYTEAFF
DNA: TGTGCCTGGAATAGGCCCTACACTGAAGCTTTCTTT

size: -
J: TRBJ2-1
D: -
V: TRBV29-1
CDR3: CSVEDGSTEQFF
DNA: TGCAGCGTTGAAGATGGGAGTACTGAGCAGTTCTTC

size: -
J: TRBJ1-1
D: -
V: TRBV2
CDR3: CASSGAGGGNTEAFF
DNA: TGTGCCAGCAGCGGCGCTGGGGGGGGGAACACTGAAGCTTTCTTT

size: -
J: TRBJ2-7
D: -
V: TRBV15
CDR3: CATSYRDGEQYF
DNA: TGTGCCACCAGTTACAGGGATGGAGAGCAGTACTTC

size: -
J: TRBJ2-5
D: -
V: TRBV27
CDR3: CASSFWTSPQETQYF
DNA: TGTGCCAGCAGTTTTTGGACTTCCCCCCAAGAGACCCAGTACTTC

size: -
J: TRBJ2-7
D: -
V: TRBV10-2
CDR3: CASTMAVSYEQYF
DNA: TGCGCCAGCACTATGGCCGTCTCCTACGAGCAGTACTTC

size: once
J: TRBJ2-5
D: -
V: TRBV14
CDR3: CASSQEVLVGPYQETQYF
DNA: TGTGCCAGCAGCCAAGAGGTGCTAGTCGGACCGTACCAAGAGACCCAGTACTTC

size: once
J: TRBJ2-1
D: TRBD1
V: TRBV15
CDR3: CATSTYRGSSSYNEQFF
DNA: TGTGCCACCAGCACCTACAGGGGCTCGAGCTCCTACAATGAGCAGTTCTTC

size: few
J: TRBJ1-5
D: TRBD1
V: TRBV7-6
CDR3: CASSAGQGGNQPQHF
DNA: TGTGCCAGCAGCGCAGGACAGGGTGGCAATCAGCCCCAGCATTTT

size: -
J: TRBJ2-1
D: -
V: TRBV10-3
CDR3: CAISEDSVRRGEQFF
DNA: TGTGCCATCAGTGAGGACTCCGTCCGACGTGGTGAGCAGTTCTTC

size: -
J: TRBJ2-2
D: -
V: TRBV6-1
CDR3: CGLQAEAGELFF
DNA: TGTGGACTACAAGCCGAGGCCGGGGAGCTGTTTTTT

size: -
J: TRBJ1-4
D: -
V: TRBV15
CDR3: CATSRGAGATNEKLFF
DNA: TGTGCCACCAGCAGGGGCGCAGGGGCAACTAATGAAAAACTGTTTTTT

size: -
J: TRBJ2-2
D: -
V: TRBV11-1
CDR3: CASSSRNTGELFF
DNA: TGTGCCAGCAGCTCACGGAACACCGGGGAGCTGTTTTTT

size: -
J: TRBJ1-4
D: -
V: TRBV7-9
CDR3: CASTPLRGMEKLFF
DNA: TGTGCCAGCACCCCCCTCCGAGGGATGGAAAAACTGTTTTTT

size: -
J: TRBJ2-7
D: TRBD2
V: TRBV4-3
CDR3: CASSQDSGLAGVLYEQYF
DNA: TGCGCCAGCAGCCAAGATTCGGGTCTAGCGGGAGTGCTCTACGAGCAGTACTTC

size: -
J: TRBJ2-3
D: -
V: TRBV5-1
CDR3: CASSPTWGLETDTQYF
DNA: TGCGCCAGCAGCCCCACCTGGGGGCTTGAGACAGATACGCAGTATTTT

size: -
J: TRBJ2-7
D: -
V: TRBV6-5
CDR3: CASRKGADRTYEQYF
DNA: TGTGCCAGCAGAAAGGGAGCCGACAGAACCTACGAGCAGTACTTC

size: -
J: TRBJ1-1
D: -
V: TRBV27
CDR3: CASSRGVNTEAFF
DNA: TGTGCCAGCAGCCGCGGGGTGAACACTGAAGCTTTCTTT

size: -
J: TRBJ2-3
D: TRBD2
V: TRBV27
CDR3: CASSFSGGAVDTQYF
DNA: TGTGCCAGCAGTTTTAGCGGGGGGGCCGTCGATACGCAGTATTTT

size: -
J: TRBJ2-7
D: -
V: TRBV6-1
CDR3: CASSAFSSYEQYF
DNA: TGTGCCAGCAGTGCGTTTAGTTCCTACGAGCAGTACTTC

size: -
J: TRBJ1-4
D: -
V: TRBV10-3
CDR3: CAITSENSTNEKLFF
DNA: TGTGCCATCACATCGGAGAATTCAACTAATGAAAAACTGTTTTTT

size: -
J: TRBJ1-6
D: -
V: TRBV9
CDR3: CASSVDRLSPLHF
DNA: TGTGCCAGCAGCGTAGACCGGCTTTCACCCCTCCACTTT

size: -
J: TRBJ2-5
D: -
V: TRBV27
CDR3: CASSLLWTEMGETQYF
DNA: TGTGCCAGCAGTTTACTATGGACTGAAATGGGGGAGACCCAGTACTTC

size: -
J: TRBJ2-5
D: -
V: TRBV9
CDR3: CASSPGPRETQYF
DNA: TGTGCCAGCAGCCCGGGACCTAGGGAGACCCAGTACTTC